The text below deals with one T cell receptor (beta chain). How the authors handled the data: Amplifying reference gene primers gave estimates of nucleated cell counts. The data were produced by immunoSEQ multiplex PCR, yet TCRdb's version contains in-frame clones alone and is incomplete. From that table come the V and J calls and clone size; the DNA was used to work out D and trimming. The sample includes around 160,000 clones, around four fifths of them seen just once. The entry originates in a study of blood T cell repertoires in COVID-19. Overall study: Nucleic acid was either cDNA or gDNA, and it came from T cells, B-cell-depleted T cells, or PBMCs.

This receptor was identified in a woman between 35 and 50 years old with active or convalescent COVID-19. Input material: peripheral blood.

The CDR3 is CASSLGRRGSNTEAFF. The CDR3, as DNA: TGCGCCAGCAGCTTGGGGAGGAGAGGGAGCAACACTGAAGCTTTCTTT. The J gene is TRBJ1-1, the V gene TRBV5-1; D is unresolved. Trimming left V 0 bases short and J 2 bases short, with 14 bases between. Germline V gene sequence: CDR1 SGHRS, CDR2 YFSETQ. This CDR3 has 16 amino acids.